A selection of T cell receptor beta chains follows, all from one sample in a study of blood T cell repertoires in COVID-19. Here immunoSEQ multiplex PCR was the method, and the copy in TCRdb shows in-frame clones only, minus some. The sample lists 55,000 to 75,000 clones, roughly 91% occurring once. Sequenced material: peripheral blood. These receptor sequences come from a man aged 55 to 70 with acute or convalescent COVID-19. Both conserved end residues are part of each CDR3. Each record gives: V gene, D gene, J gene, clone size, CDR3 protein, CDR3 DNA. D genes are given only for firm matches. Clone size is shown for a subset of rows, as once, few, many or a class of expanded clone.

v_call: TRBV11-2
d_call: -
j_call: TRBJ1-3
clone_size: -
cdr3_aa: CASRGGVGNTIYF
cdr3_nt: TGTGCCAGCAGAGGGGGTGTCGGGAACACCATATATTTT

v_call: TRBV2
d_call: -
j_call: TRBJ2-6
clone_size: -
cdr3_aa: CASSGGQLANVLTF
cdr3_nt: TGTGCCAGCAGCGGGGGACAGCTGGCCAACGTCCTGACTTTC

v_call: TRBV7-9
d_call: -
j_call: TRBJ1-2
clone_size: -
cdr3_aa: CASSHRVAGAEVGYTF
cdr3_nt: TGTGCCAGCAGCCACAGAGTGGCGGGGGCGGAGGTCGGCTACACCTTC

v_call: TRBV5-4
d_call: -
j_call: TRBJ2-7
clone_size: -
cdr3_aa: CASSLAPYEQYF
cdr3_nt: TGTGCCAGCAGCTTGGCTCCCTACGAGCAGTACTTC

v_call: TRBV15
d_call: TRBD2
j_call: TRBJ2-7
clone_size: -
cdr3_aa: CATSRVLAGTYEQYF
cdr3_nt: TGTGCCACCAGCAGAGTACTAGCGGGAACCTACGAGCAGTACTTC

v_call: TRBV11-2
d_call: -
j_call: TRBJ1-3
clone_size: few
cdr3_aa: CASSPSTGNGNTIYF
cdr3_nt: TGTGCCAGCAGCCCCTCGACGGGGAACGGAAACACCATATATTTT

v_call: TRBV7-2
d_call: -
j_call: TRBJ1-6
clone_size: -
cdr3_aa: CASSSGTLHF
cdr3_nt: TGTGCCAGCAGCTCAGGGACCCTCCACTTT

v_call: TRBV19
d_call: TRBD1
j_call: TRBJ2-1
clone_size: -
cdr3_aa: CASTQDRGIEQFF
cdr3_nt: TGTGCCAGTACTCAGGACAGGGGCATTGAGCAGTTCTTC

v_call: TRBV7-8
d_call: -
j_call: TRBJ2-7
clone_size: -
cdr3_aa: CASVPGGWDEQYF
cdr3_nt: TGTGCCAGCGTCCCTGGGGGGTGGGACGAGCAGTACTTC

v_call: TRBV2
d_call: TRBD1
j_call: TRBJ2-3
clone_size: once
cdr3_aa: CASSRDRSTDTQYF
cdr3_nt: TGTGCCAGCAGCCGGGACAGAAGCACAGATACGCAGTATTTT

v_call: TRBV11-3
d_call: -
j_call: TRBJ2-7
clone_size: -
cdr3_aa: CASSLGGSSYEQYF
cdr3_nt: TGTGCCAGCAGCTTAGGTGGCAGCTCCTACGAGCAGTACTTC

v_call: TRBV6-5
d_call: -
j_call: TRBJ1-5
clone_size: -
cdr3_aa: CASSPWRGQPQHF
cdr3_nt: TGTGCCAGCAGTCCCTGGAGGGGTCAGCCCCAGCATTTT

v_call: TRBV10-3
d_call: -
j_call: TRBJ1-2
clone_size: -
cdr3_aa: CASQEGGYTF
cdr3_nt: TGTGCCTCCCAAGAGGGAGGCTACACCTTC

v_call: TRBV28
d_call: -
j_call: TRBJ1-1
clone_size: -
cdr3_aa: CASSYWGQSNTEAFF
cdr3_nt: TGTGCCAGCAGTTACTGGGGCCAGTCGAACACTGAAGCTTTCTTT

v_call: TRBV11-2
d_call: -
j_call: TRBJ1-4
clone_size: -
cdr3_aa: CASSFTRQESNEKLFF
cdr3_nt: TGTGCCAGCAGCTTTACCCGACAGGAAAGTAATGAAAAACTGTTTTTT

v_call: TRBV7-9
d_call: TRBD1
j_call: TRBJ1-5
clone_size: -
cdr3_aa: CASSFGQGFGNQPQHF
cdr3_nt: TGTGCCAGCAGCTTCGGACAGGGGTTTGGCAATCAGCCCCAGCATTTT

v_call: TRBV5-5
d_call: -
j_call: TRBJ1-6
clone_size: few
cdr3_aa: CASSDTRGGLNNSPLHF
cdr3_nt: TGTGCCAGCAGCGACACTAGGGGGGGACTCAATAATTCACCCCTCCACTTT

v_call: TRBV7-8
d_call: -
j_call: TRBJ1-6
clone_size: -
cdr3_aa: CASSLNQGNNSPLHF
cdr3_nt: TGTGCCAGCAGCTTAAACCAGGGAAATAATTCACCCCTCCACTTT

v_call: TRBV7-9
d_call: TRBD1
j_call: TRBJ1-2
clone_size: -
cdr3_aa: CASSLGVTGGHYGYTF
cdr3_nt: TGTGCCAGCAGCTTAGGGGTGACAGGGGGCCACTATGGCTACACCTTC

v_call: TRBV19
d_call: TRBD1
j_call: TRBJ1-1
clone_size: -
cdr3_aa: CASSPDREPEAFF
cdr3_nt: TGTGCCAGTAGCCCGGACAGGGAACCTGAAGCTTTCTTT

v_call: TRBV18
d_call: TRBD1
j_call: TRBJ1-1
clone_size: -
cdr3_aa: CASSPRQGAERTEAFF
cdr3_nt: TGTGCCAGCTCACCACGACAGGGGGCTGAAAGAACTGAAGCTTTCTTT

v_call: TRBV15
d_call: -
j_call: TRBJ1-2
clone_size: -
cdr3_aa: CATSSSGTHYGYTF
cdr3_nt: TGTGCCACCAGCAGCTCCGGGACACACTATGGCTACACCTTC

v_call: TRBV9
d_call: -
j_call: TRBJ1-5
clone_size: -
cdr3_aa: CASSPGEGQSSNQPQHF
cdr3_nt: TGTGCCAGCAGCCCGGGCGAGGGACAATCGAGCAATCAGCCCCAGCATTTT

v_call: TRBV7-6
d_call: -
j_call: TRBJ2-7
clone_size: -
cdr3_aa: CASSLSLREQYF
cdr3_nt: TGTGCCAGCAGCTTATCATTGAGGGAGCAGTACTTC

v_call: TRBV5-4
d_call: TRBD1
j_call: TRBJ1-2
clone_size: -
cdr3_aa: CASSLQGDREIRGYTF
cdr3_nt: TGTGCCAGCAGCCTCCAAGGGGACAGGGAAATTCGTGGCTACACCTTC

v_call: TRBV5-1
d_call: -
j_call: TRBJ1-5
clone_size: -
cdr3_aa: CASSLNGLSNQPQHF
cdr3_nt: TGCGCCAGCAGCTTGAACGGACTTTCCAATCAGCCCCAGCATTTT

v_call: TRBV21-1
d_call: -
j_call: TRBJ1-2
clone_size: -
cdr3_aa: CASSMRDRKNYTF
cdr3_nt: TGTGCCAGCAGCATGCGGGACAGGAAGAACTACACCTTC

v_call: TRBV7-9
d_call: -
j_call: TRBJ1-6
clone_size: -
cdr3_aa: CASSLTRDNSPLHF
cdr3_nt: TGTGCCAGCAGCTTAACCAGGGATAATTCACCCCTCCACTTT

v_call: TRBV6-5
d_call: -
j_call: TRBJ1-5
clone_size: -
cdr3_aa: CASSSGQYNQPQHF
cdr3_nt: TGTGCCAGCAGCTCTGGACAGTACAATCAGCCCCAGCATTTT

v_call: TRBV3-1/TRBV3-2
d_call: TRBD1
j_call: TRBJ1-5
clone_size: -
cdr3_aa: CASSPGGAYQPQHF
cdr3_nt: TGTGCCAGCAGCCCAGGGGGTGCCTATCAGCCCCAGCATTTT

v_call: TRBV2
d_call: -
j_call: TRBJ2-7
clone_size: -
cdr3_aa: CASRKELIVHEQYF
cdr3_nt: TGTGCCAGCAGGAAAGAACTGATAGTCCACGAGCAGTACTTC

v_call: TRBV30
d_call: TRBD1
j_call: TRBJ1-2
clone_size: -
cdr3_aa: CAWILLGDRGEYGYTF
cdr3_nt: TGTGCCTGGATCTTACTGGGGGACAGGGGGGAGTATGGCTACACCTTC

v_call: TRBV3-1/TRBV3-2
d_call: TRBD2
j_call: TRBJ2-4
clone_size: -
cdr3_aa: CASSPGGLSIQYF
cdr3_nt: TGTGCCAGCAGCCCGGGGGGTCTATCCATTCAGTACTTC

v_call: TRBV5-4
d_call: TRBD2
j_call: TRBJ2-1
clone_size: once
cdr3_aa: CASSFPRRLAGSNEQFF
cdr3_nt: TGTGCCAGCAGCTTCCCCCGGCGGCTAGCGGGGAGTAATGAGCAGTTCTTC

v_call: TRBV14
d_call: -
j_call: TRBJ2-5
clone_size: -
cdr3_aa: CASGPHQETQYF
cdr3_nt: TGTGCCAGCGGGCCTCACCAAGAGACCCAGTACTTC

v_call: TRBV6-9
d_call: -
j_call: TRBJ2-1
clone_size: once
cdr3_aa: CAREGVYEQFF
cdr3_nt: TGTGCCAGAGAGGGGGTCTATGAGCAGTTCTTC

v_call: TRBV25-1
d_call: -
j_call: TRBJ1-4
clone_size: -
cdr3_aa: CASSEPGATNEKLFF
cdr3_nt: TGTGCCAGCAGTGAACCAGGGGCAACTAATGAAAAACTGTTTTTT

v_call: TRBV6-5
d_call: -
j_call: TRBJ2-3
clone_size: -
cdr3_aa: CASSRTGRADTQYF
cdr3_nt: TGTGCCAGCAGCCGGACCGGGCGGGCAGATACGCAGTATTTT

v_call: TRBV2
d_call: -
j_call: TRBJ1-2
clone_size: -
cdr3_aa: CASSAAGTIGYGYTF
cdr3_nt: TGTGCCAGCAGTGCGGCGGGAACCATAGGGTATGGCTACACCTTC

v_call: TRBV6-6
d_call: -
j_call: TRBJ1-2
clone_size: -
cdr3_aa: CASSYRGINGYTF
cdr3_nt: TGTGCCAGCAGTTACCGAGGGATTAATGGCTACACCTTC

v_call: TRBV15
d_call: -
j_call: TRBJ2-7
clone_size: -
cdr3_aa: CATSRGQGISYEQYF
cdr3_nt: TGTGCCACCAGCAGAGGTCAGGGGATCTCCTACGAGCAGTACTTC

v_call: TRBV9
d_call: TRBD1
j_call: TRBJ1-1
clone_size: -
cdr3_aa: CASSPFGQGVGTEAFF
cdr3_nt: TGTGCCAGCAGCCCCTTTGGACAGGGTGTGGGAACTGAAGCTTTCTTT

v_call: TRBV27
d_call: -
j_call: TRBJ2-7
clone_size: -
cdr3_aa: CATRQVSLHF
cdr3_nt: TGTGCCACCAGACAGGTCTCACTCCACTTC

v_call: TRBV29-1
d_call: -
j_call: TRBJ1-4
clone_size: once
cdr3_aa: CSARRGGEEKLFF
cdr3_nt: TGCAGCGCACGGCGGGGGGGCGAGGAAAAACTGTTTTTT

v_call: TRBV12-5
d_call: -
j_call: TRBJ1-2
clone_size: -
cdr3_aa: CASGLVPGRGYGYTF
cdr3_nt: TGTGCTAGTGGTTTGGTACCTGGCAGGGGCTATGGCTACACCTTC

v_call: TRBV5-1
d_call: -
j_call: TRBJ2-7
clone_size: -
cdr3_aa: CASSITDSYEQYF
cdr3_nt: TGCGCCAGCAGCATAACAGACTCCTACGAGCAGTACTTC

v_call: TRBV3-1/TRBV3-2
d_call: -
j_call: TRBJ2-7
clone_size: -
cdr3_aa: CASSQDAQVIHEQYF
cdr3_nt: TGTGCCAGCAGCCAAGATGCCCAGGTAATCCACGAGCAGTACTTC

v_call: TRBV7-3
d_call: -
j_call: TRBJ2-1
clone_size: -
cdr3_aa: CASSLRAGDSSYNEQFF
cdr3_nt: TGTGCCAGCAGCTTACGGGCCGGGGATAGCTCCTACAATGAGCAGTTCTTC

v_call: TRBV5-1
d_call: -
j_call: TRBJ1-6
clone_size: -
cdr3_aa: CASSFSGAGRSPLHF
cdr3_nt: TGCGCCAGCAGCTTTTCAGGGGCTGGAAGATCACCCCTCCACTTT

v_call: TRBV11-3
d_call: -
j_call: TRBJ1-1
clone_size: -
cdr3_aa: CASSLGARGMNTEAFF
cdr3_nt: TGTGCCAGCAGCTTGGGCGCCCGGGGAATGAACACTGAAGCTTTCTTT

v_call: TRBV10-2
d_call: -
j_call: TRBJ1-1
clone_size: few
cdr3_aa: CASSESRPNTEAFF
cdr3_nt: TGCGCCAGCAGTGAGTCCAGGCCGAACACTGAAGCTTTCTTT

v_call: TRBV6-7
d_call: TRBD1
j_call: TRBJ2-3
clone_size: once
cdr3_aa: CASSYRRDRKLRTDTQYF
cdr3_nt: TGTGCCAGCAGTTACCGTCGGGACAGAAAGTTGCGGACAGATACGCAGTATTTT

v_call: TRBV4-1
d_call: TRBD1
j_call: TRBJ1-2
clone_size: once
cdr3_aa: CASSQGRGLKDGYTF
cdr3_nt: TGCGCCAGCAGCCAAGGGAGGGGGCTAAAGGATGGCTACACCTTC

v_call: TRBV5-1
d_call: -
j_call: TRBJ2-1
clone_size: -
cdr3_aa: CASSLVGLLNRSYNEQFF
cdr3_nt: TGCGCCAGCAGCTTAGTGGGACTTCTGAATCGCTCCTACAATGAGCAGTTCTTC

v_call: TRBV18
d_call: -
j_call: TRBJ1-4
clone_size: -
cdr3_aa: CASSLQMRGEKLFF
cdr3_nt: TGTGCCAGCTCACTTCAGATGCGGGGCGAAAAACTGTTTTTT